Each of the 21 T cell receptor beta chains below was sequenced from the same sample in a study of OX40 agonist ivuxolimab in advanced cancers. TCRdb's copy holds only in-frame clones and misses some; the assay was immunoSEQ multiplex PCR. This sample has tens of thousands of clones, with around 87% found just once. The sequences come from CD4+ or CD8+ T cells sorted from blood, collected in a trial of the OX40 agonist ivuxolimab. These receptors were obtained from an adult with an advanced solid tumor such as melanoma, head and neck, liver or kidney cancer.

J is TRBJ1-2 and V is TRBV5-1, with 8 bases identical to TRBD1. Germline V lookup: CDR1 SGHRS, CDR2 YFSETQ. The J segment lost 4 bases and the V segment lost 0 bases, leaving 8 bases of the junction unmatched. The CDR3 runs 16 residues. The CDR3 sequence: CASSLDGWTGFYGYTF. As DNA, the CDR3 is TGCGCCAGCAGCTTGGACGGATGGACAGGGTTCTATGGCTACACCTTC.

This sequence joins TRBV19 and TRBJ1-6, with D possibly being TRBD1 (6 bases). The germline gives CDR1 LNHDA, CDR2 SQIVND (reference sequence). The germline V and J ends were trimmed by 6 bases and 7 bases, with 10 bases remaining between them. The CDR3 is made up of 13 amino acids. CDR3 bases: TGTGCCAGTAGGGAAGGGGGAAATTCACCCCTCCACTTT. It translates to CASREGGNSPLHF.

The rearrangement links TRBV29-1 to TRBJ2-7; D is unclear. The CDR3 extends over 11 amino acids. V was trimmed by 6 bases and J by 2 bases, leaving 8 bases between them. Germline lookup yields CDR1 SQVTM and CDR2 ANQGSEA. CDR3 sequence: CSVGTAYEQYV. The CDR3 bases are TGCAGCGTCGGCACAGCCTACGAGCAGTACGTC.

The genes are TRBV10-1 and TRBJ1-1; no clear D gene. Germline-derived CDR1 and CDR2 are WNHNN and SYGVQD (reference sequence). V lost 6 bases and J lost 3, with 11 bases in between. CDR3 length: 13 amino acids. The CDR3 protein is CASREGVDTEAFF. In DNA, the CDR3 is TGCGCCAGCAGGGAGGGCGTAGACACTGAAGCTTTCTTT.

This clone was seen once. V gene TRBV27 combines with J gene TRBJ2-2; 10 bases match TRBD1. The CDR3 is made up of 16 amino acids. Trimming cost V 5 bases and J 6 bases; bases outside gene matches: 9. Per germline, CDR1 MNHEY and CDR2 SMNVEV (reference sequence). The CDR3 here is CASSPSGQGVAGELFF. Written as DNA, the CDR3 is TGTGCCAGCAGTCCGTCCGGACAGGGGGTAGCCGGGGAGCTGTTTTTT.

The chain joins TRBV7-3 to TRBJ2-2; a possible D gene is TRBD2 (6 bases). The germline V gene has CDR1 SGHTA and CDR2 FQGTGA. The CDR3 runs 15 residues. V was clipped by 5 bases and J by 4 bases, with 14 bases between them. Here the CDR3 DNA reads TGTGCCAGCAGCCCCCAGGGAGGTGGCACCGGGGAGCTGTTTTTT. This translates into CASSPQGGGTGELFF.

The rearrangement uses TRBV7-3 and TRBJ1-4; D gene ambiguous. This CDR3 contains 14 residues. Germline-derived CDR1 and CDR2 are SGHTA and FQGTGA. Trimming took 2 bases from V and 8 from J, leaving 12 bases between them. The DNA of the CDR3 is TGTGCCAGCAGCTTATACGGGGTAGGGGAAAAACTGTTTTTT. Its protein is CASSLYGVGEKLFF.

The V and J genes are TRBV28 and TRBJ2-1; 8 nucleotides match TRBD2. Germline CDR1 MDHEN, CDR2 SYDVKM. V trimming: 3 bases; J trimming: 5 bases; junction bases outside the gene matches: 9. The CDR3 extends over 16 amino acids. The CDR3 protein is CASSLVAGSIHNEQFF. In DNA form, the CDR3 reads TGTGCCAGCAGTTTGGTAGCGGGGTCGATTCACAATGAGCAGTTCTTC.

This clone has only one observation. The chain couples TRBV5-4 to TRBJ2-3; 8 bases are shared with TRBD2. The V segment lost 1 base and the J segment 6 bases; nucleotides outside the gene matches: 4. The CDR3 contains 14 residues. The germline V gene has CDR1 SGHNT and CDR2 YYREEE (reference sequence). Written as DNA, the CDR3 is TGTGCCAGCAGCTTGAGAGCGGGGGATGATACGCAGTATTTT. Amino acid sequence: CASSLRAGDDTQYF. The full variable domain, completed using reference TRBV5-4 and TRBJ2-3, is ETGVTQSPTHLIKTRGQQVTLRCSSQSGHNTVSWYQQALGQGPQFIFQYYREEENGRGNFPPRFSGLQFPNYSSELNVNALELDDSALYLCASSLRAGDDTQYFGPGTRLTVL.

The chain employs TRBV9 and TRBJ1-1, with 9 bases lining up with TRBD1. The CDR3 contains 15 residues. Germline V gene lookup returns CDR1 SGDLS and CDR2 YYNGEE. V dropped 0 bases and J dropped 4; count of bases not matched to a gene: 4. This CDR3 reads CASSVAGDRATEAFF. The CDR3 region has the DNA TGTGCCAGCAGCGTAGCTGGGGACAGGGCCACTGAAGCTTTCTTT.

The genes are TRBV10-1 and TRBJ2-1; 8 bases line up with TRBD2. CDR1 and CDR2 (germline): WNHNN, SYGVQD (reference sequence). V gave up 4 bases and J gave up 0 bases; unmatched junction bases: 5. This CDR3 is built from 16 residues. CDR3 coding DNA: TGCGCCAGCAGTGCCCAGCGGGGGACCTCCTACAATGAGCAGTTCTTC. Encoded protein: CASSAQRGTSYNEQFF.

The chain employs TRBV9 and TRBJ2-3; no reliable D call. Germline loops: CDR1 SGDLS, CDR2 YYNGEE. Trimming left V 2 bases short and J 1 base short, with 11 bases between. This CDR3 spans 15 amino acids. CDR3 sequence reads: CASSVNHDGTDTQYF. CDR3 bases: TGTGCCAGCAGCGTTAACCACGATGGCACAGATACGCAGTATTTT. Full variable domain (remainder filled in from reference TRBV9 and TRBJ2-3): DSGVTQTPKHLITATGQRVTLRCSPRSGDLSVYWYQQSLDQGLQFLIQYYNGEERAKGNILERFSAQQFPDLHSELNLSSLELGDSALYFCASSVNHDGTDTQYFGPGTRLTVL.

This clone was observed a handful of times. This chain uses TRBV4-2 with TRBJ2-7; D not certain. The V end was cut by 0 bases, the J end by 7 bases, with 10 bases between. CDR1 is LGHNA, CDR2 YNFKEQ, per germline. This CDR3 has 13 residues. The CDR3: CASSQESSEEQYF. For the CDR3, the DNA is TGTGCCAGCAGCCAAGAGTCGAGCGAGGAGCAGTACTTC.

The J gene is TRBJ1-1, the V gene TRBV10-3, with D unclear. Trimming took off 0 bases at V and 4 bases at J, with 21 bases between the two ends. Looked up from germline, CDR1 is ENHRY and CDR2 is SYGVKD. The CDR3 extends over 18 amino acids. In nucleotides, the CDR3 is TGTGCCATCAGTGAGTCAATTCTTCGGTTGGTAGGGAGCACTGAAGCTTTCTTT. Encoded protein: CAISESILRLVGSTEAFF.

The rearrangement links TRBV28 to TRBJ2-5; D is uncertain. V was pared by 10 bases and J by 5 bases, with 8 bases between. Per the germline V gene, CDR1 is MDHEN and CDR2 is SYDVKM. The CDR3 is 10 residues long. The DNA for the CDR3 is TGTGCCATCGGAATCGAGACCCAGTACTTC. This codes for CAIGIETQYF. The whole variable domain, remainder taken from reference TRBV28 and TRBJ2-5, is DVKVTQSSRYLVKRTGEKVFLECVQDMDHENMFWYRQDPGLGLRLIYFSYDVKMKEKGDIPEGYSVSREKKERFSLILESASTNQTSMYLCAIGIETQYFGPGTRLLVL.

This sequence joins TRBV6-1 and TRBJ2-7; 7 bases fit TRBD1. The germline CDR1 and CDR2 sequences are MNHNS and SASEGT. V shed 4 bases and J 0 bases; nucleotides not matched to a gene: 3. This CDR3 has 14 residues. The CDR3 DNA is TGTGCCAGCAGTGTGGACAGGACCTCCTACGAGCAGTACTTC. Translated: CASSVDRTSYEQYF.

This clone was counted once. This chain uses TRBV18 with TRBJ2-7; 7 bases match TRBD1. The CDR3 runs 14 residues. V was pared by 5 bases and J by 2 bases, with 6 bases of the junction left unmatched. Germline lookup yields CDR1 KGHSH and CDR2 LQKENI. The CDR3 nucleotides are TGTGCCAGCTCAGACAACAGGGGCACCTACGAGCAGTACGTC. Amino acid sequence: CASSDNRGTYEQYV.

The CDR3 reads CAISAEKKTQYF. The DNA for the CDR3 is TGTGCCATCAGTGCAGAGAAGAAGACCCAGTACTTC. The chain recombines TRBV10-3 with TRBJ2-5; unclear D gene. This CDR3 region has 12 residues. Germline V gene lookup returns CDR1 ENHRY and CDR2 SYGVKD. The ends were cut back, 4 bases at V and 6 bases at J, with 9 bases in the middle.

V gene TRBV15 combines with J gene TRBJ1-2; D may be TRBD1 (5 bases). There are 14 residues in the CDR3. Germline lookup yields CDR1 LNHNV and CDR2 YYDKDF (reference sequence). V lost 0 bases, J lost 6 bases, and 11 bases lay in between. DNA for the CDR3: TGTGCCACCAGCAGAGACTCCGGGACCCATGGCTACACCTTC. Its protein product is CATSRDSGTHGYTF.

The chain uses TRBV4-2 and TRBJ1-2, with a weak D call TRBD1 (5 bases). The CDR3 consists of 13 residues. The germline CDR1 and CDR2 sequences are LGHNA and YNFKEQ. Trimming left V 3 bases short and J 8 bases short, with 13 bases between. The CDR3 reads CASSQGGTLGYTF. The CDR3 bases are TGTGCCAGCAGCCAGGGCGGGACTCTAGGCTACACCTTC.

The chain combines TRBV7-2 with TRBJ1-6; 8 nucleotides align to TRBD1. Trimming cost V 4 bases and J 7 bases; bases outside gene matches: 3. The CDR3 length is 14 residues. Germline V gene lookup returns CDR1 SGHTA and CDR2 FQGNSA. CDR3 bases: TGTGCCAGCAGCTGGGACAGGACCAATTCACCCCTCCACTTT. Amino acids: CASSWDRTNSPLHF.